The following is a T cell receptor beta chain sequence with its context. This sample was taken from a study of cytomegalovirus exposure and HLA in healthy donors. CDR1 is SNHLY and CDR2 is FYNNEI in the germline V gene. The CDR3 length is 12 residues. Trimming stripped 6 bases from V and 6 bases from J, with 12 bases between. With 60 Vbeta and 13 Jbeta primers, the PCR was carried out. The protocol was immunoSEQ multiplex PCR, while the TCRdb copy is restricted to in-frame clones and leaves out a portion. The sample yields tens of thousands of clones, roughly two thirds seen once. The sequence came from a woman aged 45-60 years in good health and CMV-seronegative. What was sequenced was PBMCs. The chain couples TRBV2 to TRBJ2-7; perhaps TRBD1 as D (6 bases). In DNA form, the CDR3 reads TGTGCCAGCAGATATTACAGGGCCGAGCAGTACTTC. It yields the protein CASRYYRAEQYF.